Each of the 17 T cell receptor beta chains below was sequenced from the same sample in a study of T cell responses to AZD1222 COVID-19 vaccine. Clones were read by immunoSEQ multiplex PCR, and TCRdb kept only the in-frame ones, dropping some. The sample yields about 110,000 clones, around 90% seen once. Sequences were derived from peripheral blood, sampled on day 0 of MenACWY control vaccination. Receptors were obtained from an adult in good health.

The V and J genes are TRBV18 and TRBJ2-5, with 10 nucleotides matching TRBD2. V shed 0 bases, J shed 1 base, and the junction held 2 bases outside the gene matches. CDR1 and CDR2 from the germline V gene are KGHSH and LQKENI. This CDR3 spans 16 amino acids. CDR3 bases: TGTGCCAGCTCACCACCACTAGCGGGGACCCAAGAGACCCAGTACTTC. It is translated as CASSPPLAGTQETQYF.

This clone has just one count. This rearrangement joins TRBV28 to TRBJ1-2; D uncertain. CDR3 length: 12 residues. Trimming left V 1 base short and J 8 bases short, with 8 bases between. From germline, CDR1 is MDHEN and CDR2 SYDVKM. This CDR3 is CASSLSDGGYTF. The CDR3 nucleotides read TGTGCCAGCAGTTTATCGGACGGCGGCTACACCTTC.

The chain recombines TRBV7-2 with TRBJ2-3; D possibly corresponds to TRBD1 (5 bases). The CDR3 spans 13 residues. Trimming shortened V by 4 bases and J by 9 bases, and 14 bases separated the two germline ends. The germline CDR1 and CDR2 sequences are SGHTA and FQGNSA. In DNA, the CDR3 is TGTGCCAGCAGCTCCCTCGGTTGGGGCACGCAGTATTTT. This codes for CASSSLGWGTQYF.

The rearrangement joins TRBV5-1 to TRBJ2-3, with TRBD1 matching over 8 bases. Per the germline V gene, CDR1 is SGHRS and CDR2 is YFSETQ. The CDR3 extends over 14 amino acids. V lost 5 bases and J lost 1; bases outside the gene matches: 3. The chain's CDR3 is CASRDRAGTDTQYF. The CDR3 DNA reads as TGCGCCAGCAGGGACAGGGCGGGCACAGATACGCAGTATTTT.

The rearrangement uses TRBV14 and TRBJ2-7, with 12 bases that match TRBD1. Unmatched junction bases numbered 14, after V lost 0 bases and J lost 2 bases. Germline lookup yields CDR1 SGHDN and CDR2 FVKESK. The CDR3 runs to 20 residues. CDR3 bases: TGTGCCAGCAGCCAAGATCTAGGGGACAGGGGGCGATACTCTCCCTACGAGCAGTACTTC. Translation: CASSQDLGDRGRYSPYEQYF.

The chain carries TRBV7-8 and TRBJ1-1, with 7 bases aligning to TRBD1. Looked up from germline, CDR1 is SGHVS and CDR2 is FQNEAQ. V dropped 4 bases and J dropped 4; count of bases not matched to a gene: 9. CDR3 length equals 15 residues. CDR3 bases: TGTGCCAGCAGCTCCTCCACGCAGGGGGGCACTGAAGCTTTCTTT. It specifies CASSSSTQGGTEAFF.

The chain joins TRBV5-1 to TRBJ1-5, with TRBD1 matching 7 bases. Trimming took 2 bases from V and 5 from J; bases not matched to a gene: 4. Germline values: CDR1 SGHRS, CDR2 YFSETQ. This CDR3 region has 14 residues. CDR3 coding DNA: TGCGCCAGCAGCTTTTCAGGGGGGGATCAGCCCCAGCATTTT. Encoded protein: CASSFSGGDQPQHF.

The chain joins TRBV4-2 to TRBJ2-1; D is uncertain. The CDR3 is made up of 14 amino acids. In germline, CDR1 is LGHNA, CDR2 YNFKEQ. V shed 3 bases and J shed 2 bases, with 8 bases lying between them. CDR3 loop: CASSHSETYNEQFF. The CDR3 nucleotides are TGTGCCAGCAGCCACTCCGAGACCTACAATGAGCAGTTCTTC.

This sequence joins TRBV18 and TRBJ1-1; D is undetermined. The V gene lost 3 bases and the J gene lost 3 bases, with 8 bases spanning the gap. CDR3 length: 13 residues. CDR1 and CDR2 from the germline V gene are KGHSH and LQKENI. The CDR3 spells CASSPSPDTEAFF. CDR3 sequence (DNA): TGTGCCAGCTCACCCAGCCCAGACACTGAAGCTTTCTTT.

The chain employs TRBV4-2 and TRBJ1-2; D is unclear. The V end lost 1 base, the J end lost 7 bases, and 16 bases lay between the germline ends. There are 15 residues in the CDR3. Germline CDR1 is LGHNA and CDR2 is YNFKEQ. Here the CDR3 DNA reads TGTGCCAGCAGCCAAGCCGGACCCGTTGGTCTTGGCTACACCTTC. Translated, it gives CASSQAGPVGLGYTF.

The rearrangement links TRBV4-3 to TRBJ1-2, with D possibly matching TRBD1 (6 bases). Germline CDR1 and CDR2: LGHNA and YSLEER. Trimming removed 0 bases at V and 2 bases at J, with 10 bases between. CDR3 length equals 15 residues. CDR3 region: CASSQDLTGNYGYTF. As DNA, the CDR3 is TGCGCCAGCAGCCAAGATCTAACAGGGAACTATGGCTACACCTTC.

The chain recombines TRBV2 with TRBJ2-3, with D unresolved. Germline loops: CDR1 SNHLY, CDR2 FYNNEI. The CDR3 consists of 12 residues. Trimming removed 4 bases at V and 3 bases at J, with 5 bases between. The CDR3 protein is CASSAGTDTQYF. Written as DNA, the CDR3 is TGTGCCAGCAGTGCGGGTACAGATACGCAGTATTTT.

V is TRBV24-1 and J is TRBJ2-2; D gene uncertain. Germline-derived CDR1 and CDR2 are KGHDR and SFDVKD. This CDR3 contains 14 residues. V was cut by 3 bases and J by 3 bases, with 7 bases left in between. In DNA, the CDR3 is TGTGCCACCAGTGATAGATTGGACACCGGGGAGCTGTTTTTT. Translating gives CATSDRLDTGELFF.

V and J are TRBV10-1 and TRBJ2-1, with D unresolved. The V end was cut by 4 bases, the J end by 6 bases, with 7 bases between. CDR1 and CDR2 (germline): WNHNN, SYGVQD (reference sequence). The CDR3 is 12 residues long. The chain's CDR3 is CASSGASNEQFF. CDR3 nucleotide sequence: TGCGCCAGCAGTGGCGCCTCCAATGAGCAGTTCTTC.

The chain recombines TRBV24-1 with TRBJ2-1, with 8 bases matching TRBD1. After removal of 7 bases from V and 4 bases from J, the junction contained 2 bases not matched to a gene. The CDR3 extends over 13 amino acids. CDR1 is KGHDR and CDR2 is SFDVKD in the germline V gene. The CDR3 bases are TGTGCCACCAGCCAGGGGGCGTACAATGAGCAGTTCTTC. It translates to CATSQGAYNEQFF.

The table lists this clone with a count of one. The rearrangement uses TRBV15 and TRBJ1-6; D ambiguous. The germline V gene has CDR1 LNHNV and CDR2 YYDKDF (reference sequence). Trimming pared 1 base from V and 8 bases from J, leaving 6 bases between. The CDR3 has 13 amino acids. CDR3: CATSRGADSPLHF. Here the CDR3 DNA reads TGTGCCACCAGCAGAGGGGCGGATTCACCCCTCCACTTT.

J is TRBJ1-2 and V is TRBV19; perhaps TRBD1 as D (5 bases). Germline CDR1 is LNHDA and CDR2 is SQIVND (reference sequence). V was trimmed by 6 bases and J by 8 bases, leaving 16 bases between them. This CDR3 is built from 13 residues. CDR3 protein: CASSPLQVGGYTF. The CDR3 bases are TGTGCCAGTAGCCCACTACAGGTGGGAGGCTACACCTTC.